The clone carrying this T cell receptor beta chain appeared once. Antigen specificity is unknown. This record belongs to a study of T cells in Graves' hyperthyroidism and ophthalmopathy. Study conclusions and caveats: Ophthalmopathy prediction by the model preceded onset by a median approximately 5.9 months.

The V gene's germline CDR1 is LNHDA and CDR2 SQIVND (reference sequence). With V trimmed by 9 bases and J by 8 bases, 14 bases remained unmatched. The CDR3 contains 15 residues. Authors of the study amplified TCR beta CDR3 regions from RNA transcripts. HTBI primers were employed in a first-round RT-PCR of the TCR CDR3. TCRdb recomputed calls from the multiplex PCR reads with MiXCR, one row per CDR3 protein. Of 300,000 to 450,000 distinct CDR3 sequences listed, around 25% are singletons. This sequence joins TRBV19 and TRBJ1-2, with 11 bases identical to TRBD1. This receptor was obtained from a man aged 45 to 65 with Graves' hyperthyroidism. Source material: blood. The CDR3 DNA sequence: TGTGCCAGCATGCATCTGGACAGGGGGCCGGGAGGCTACACCTTC. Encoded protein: CASMHLDRGPGGYTF.